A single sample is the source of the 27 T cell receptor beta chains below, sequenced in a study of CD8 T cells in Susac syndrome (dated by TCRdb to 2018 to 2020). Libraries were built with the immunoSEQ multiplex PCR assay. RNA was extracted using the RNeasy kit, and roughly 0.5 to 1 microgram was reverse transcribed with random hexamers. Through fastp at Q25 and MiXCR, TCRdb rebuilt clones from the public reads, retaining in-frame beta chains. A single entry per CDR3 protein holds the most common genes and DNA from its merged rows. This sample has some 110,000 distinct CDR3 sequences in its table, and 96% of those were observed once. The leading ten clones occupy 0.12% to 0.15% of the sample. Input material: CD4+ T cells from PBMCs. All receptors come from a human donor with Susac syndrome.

DNA of the CDR3: TGCAGCGTTGGGGAACTGGGAGGCTACACCTTC. Translation: CSVGELGGYTF. The chain combines TRBV29-1 with TRBJ1-2, with D uncertain. CDR3 length: 11 amino acids. Trimming shortened V by 4 bases and J by 8 bases, and 11 bases separated the two germline ends. CDR1 and CDR2 from the germline V gene are SQVTM and ANQGSEA.

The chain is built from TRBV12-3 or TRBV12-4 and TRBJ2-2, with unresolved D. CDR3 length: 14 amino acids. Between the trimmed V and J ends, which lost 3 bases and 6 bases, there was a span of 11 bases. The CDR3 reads CASSLAGPPGELFF. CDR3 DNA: TGTGCCAGCAGTTTGGCCGGACCACCCGGGGAGCTGTTTTTT.

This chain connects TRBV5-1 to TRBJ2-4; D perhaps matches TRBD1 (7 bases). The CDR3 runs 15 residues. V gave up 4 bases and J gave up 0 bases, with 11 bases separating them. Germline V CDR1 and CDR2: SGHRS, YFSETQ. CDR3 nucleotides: TGCGCCAGCAGCGCGGGACAGTTAGCCAAAAACATTCAGTACTTC. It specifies CASSAGQLAKNIQYF. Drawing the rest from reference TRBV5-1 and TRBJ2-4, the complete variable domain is KAGVTQTPRYLIKTRGQQVTLSCSPISGHRSVSWYQQTPGQGLQFLFEYFSETQRNKGNFPGRFSGRQFSNSRSEMNVSTLELGDSALYLCASSAGQLAKNIQYFGAGTRLSVL.

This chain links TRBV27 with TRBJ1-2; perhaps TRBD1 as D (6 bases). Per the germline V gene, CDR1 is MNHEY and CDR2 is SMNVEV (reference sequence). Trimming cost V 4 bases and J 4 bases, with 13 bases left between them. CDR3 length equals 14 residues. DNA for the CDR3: TGTGCCAGCAGTTCACCTGACAGGACCTATGGCTACACCTTC. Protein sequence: CASSSPDRTYGYTF.

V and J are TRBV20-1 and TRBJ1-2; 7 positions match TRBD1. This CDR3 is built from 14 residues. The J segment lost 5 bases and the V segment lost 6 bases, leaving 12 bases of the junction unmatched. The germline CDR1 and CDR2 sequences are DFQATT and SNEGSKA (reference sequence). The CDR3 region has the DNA TGCAGTGCCCGCGAACCGACAGGGCATTATGGCTACACCTTC. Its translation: CSAREPTGHYGYTF.

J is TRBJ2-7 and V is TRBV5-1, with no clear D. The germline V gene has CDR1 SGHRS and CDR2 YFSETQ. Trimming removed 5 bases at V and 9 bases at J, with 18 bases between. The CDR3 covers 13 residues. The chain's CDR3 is CASSYGSLRVQYF. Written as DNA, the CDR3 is TGCGCCAGCAGTTACGGGTCTCTACGGGTGCAGTACTTC.

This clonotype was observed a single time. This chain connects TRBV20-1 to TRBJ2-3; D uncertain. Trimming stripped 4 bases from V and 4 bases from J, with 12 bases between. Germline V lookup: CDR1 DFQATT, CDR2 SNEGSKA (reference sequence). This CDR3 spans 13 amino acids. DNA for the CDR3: TGCAGTGCTAATCCCCTATCCCCAGATACGCAGTATTTT. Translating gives CSANPLSPDTQYF.

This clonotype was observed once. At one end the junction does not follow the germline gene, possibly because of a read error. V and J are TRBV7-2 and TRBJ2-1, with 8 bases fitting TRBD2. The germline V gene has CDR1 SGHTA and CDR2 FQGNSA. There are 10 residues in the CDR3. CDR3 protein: CASSFGGVQF. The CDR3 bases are TGTGCCAGCAGCTTCGGGGGGGTCCAGTTC. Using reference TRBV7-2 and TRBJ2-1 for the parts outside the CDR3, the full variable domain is GAGVSQSPSNKVTEKGKDVELRCDPISGHTALYWYRQSLGQGLEFLIYFQGNSAPDKSGLPSDRFSAERTGGSVSTLTIQRTQQEDSAVYLCASSFGGVQFGPGTRLTVL.

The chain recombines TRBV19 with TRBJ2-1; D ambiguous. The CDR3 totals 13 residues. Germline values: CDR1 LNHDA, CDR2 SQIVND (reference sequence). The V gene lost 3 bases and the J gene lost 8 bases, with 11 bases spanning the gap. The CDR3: CASSIPVRDEQFF. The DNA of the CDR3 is TGTGCCAGTAGTATCCCGGTTCGCGATGAGCAGTTCTTC.

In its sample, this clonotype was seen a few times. The CDR3 DNA reads as TGTGCCAGCAGTCGAAACCAACCCGGTGGGGCGCAGTATTTT. Its protein is CASSRNQPGGAQYF. The rearrangement uses TRBV7-2 and TRBJ2-3, with D unclear. V was shortened by 6 bases and J by 10 bases, with 20 bases between the two germline ends. Per the germline V gene, CDR1 is SGHTA and CDR2 is FQGNSA. The CDR3 runs 14 residues.

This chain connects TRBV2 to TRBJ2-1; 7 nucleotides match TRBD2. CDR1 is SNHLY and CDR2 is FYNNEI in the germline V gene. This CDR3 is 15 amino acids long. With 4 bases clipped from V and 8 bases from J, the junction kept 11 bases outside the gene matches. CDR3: CASSVPGIGGDEQFF. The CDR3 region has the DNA TGTGCCAGCAGTGTACCTGGTATTGGGGGGGATGAGCAGTTCTTC.

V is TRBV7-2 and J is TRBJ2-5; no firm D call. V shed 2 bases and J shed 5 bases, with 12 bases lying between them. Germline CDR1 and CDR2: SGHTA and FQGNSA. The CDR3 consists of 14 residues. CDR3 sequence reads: CASSLQRSRETQYF. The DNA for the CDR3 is TGTGCCAGCAGCTTACAACGGAGCAGGGAGACCCAGTACTTC.

The CDR3 reads CASARDGDYGYTF. CDR3 in DNA: TGTGCCAGTGCCCGGGACGGAGACTATGGCTACACCTTC. The chain has TRBV19 and TRBJ1-2, with D maybe TRBD1 (5 bases). The CDR3 length is 13 residues. Germline V lookup: CDR1 LNHDA, CDR2 SQIVND (reference sequence). The V end lost 8 bases, the J end lost 3 bases, and 13 bases lay between the germline ends.

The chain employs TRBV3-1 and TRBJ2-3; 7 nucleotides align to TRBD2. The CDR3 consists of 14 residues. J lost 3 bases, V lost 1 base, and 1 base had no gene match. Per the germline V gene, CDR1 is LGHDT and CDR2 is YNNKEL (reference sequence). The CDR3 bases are TGTGCCAGCAGCCAAGGGCGGGAGACAGATACGCAGTATTTT. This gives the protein CASSQGRETDTQYF.

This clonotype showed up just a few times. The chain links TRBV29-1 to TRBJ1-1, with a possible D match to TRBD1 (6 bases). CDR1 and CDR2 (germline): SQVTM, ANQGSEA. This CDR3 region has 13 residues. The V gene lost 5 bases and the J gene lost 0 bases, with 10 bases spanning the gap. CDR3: CSVFGQLNTEAFF. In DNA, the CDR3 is TGCAGCGTTTTCGGACAGCTGAACACTGAAGCTTTCTTT.

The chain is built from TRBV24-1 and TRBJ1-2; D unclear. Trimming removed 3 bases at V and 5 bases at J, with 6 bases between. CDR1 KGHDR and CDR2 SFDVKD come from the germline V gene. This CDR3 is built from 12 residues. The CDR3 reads CATSDGGYGYTF. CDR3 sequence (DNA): TGTGCCACCAGTGATGGCGGGTATGGCTACACCTTC.

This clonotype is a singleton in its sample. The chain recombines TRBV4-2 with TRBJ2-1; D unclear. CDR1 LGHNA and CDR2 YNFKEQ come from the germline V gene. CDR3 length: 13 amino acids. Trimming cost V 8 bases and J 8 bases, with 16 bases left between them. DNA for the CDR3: TGTGCCAGCGGAGTACGCGGTCTTGATGAGCAGTTCTTC. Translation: CASGVRGLDEQFF.

Here the CDR3 DNA reads TGTGCCAGCAGCTTGGAGAGCGGTAAAAGGACCCAGTACTTC. It specifies CASSLESGKRTQYF. The J gene is TRBJ2-5, the V gene TRBV5-5, with D tentatively TRBD2 (5 bases). CDR3 size: 14 residues. Between the trimmed V and J ends, which lost 0 bases and 7 bases, there was a span of 13 bases. Germline assignment: CDR1 SGHKS and CDR2 YYEKEE (reference sequence). The variable domain in full, completed from reference TRBV5-5 and TRBJ2-5, reads DAGVTQSPTHLIKTRGQQVTLRCSPISGHKSVSWYQQVLGQGPQFIFQYYEKEERGRGNFPDRFSARQFPNYSSELNVNALLLGDSALYLCASSLESGKRTQYFGPGTRLLVL.

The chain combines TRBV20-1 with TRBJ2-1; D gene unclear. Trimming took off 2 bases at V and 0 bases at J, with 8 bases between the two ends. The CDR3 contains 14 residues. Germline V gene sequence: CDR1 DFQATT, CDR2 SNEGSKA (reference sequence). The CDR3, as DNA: TGCAGTGCTAGAAGCCTCAGCTCCTACAATGAGCAGTTCTTC. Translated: CSARSLSSYNEQFF.

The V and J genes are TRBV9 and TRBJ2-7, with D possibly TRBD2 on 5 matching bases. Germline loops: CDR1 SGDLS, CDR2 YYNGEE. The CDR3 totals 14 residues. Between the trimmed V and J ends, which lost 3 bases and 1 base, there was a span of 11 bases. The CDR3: CASSDTPGSYEQYF. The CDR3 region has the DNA TGTGCCAGCAGCGATACACCGGGATCCTACGAGCAGTACTTC.

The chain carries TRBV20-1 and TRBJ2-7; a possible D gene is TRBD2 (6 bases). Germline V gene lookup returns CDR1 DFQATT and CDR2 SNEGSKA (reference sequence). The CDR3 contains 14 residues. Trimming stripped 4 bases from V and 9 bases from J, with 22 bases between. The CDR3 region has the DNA TGCAGTGCTACTCGTTCCGGGACTCCCTCCGGGCAGTACTTC. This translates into CSATRSGTPSGQYF.

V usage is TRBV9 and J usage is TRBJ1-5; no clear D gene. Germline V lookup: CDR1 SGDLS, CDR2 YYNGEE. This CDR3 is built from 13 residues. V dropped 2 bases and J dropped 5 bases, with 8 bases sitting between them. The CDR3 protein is CASSVDGDQPQHF. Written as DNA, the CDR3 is TGTGCCAGCAGCGTGGACGGTGATCAGCCCCAGCATTTT.

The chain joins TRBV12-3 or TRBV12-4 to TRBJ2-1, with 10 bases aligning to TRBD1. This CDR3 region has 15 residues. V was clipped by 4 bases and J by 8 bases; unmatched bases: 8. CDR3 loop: CASSYRQGARDEQFF. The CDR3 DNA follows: TGTGCCAGCAGTTACCGACAGGGGGCTCGAGATGAGCAGTTCTTC.

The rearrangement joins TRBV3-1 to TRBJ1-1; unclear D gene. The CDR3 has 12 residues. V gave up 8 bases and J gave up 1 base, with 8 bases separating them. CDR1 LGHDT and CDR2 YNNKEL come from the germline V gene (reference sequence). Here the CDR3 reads CASLSRNTEAFF. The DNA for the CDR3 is TGTGCCAGCCTGTCTAGGAACACTGAAGCTTTCTTT.

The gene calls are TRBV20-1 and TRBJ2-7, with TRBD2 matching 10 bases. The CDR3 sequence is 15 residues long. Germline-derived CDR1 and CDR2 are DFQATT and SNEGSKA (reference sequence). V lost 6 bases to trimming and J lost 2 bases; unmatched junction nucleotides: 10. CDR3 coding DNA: TGCAGTGCGGAAGAAAGGACTAGCGGCCCCTACGAGCAGTACTTC. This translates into CSAEERTSGPYEQYF.

In nucleotides, the CDR3 is TGTGCCAGCAGCTTAGGTGCTAGCGGGACGGGGGCCGGGGAGCTGTTTTTT. This codes for CASSLGASGTGAGELFF. The gene calls are TRBV7-2 and TRBJ2-2; 9 nucleotides align to TRBD2. V dropped 1 base and J dropped 6; count of bases not matched to a gene: 9. The CDR3 contains 17 residues. The V gene's germline CDR1 is SGHTA and CDR2 FQGNSA.

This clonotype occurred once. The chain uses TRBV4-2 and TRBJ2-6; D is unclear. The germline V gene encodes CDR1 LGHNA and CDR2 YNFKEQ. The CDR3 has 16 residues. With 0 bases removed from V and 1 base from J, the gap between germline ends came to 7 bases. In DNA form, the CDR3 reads TGTGCCAGCAGCCAAGAATGGGGTTCTGGGGCCAACGTCCTGACTTTC. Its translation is CASSQEWGSGANVLTF.